Below, 11 T cell receptor beta chains from the same sample are listed, as sequenced in a study of blood T cell repertoires in COVID-19. TCRdb's copy holds only in-frame clones and misses some; the assay was immunoSEQ multiplex PCR. The data show 250,000 or so clones, with under 85% seen just once and approximately 1.8% held by the top ten. The sample consisted of PBMCs or T cells enriched from blood (not recorded which). The source is a man aged 55 to 70 who had recovered from COVID-19.

The chain couples TRBV12-5 to TRBJ1-2; 8 bases fit TRBD1. This CDR3 region has 15 residues. The V gene end was trimmed by 0 bases and the J gene end by 7 bases; junction bases not matched to a gene: 7. From germline, CDR1 is LGHNT and CDR2 FRNRAP. CDR3 amino acids: CASGLVLATGVGYTF. CDR3 DNA: TGTGCTAGTGGTTTGGTACTTGCGACAGGGGTTGGCTACACCTTC.

Ten or more counts support this clone. This rearrangement joins TRBV4-3 to TRBJ2-1, with 8 positions matching TRBD2. V gave up 0 bases and J gave up 13 bases; unmatched junction bases: 11. CDR3 length: 15 amino acids. Germline V gives CDR1 LGHNA, CDR2 YSLEER. The CDR3 nucleotides read TGCGCCAGCAGCCAAGATCTTTCCCGGGGGGGCTCACAGTTCTTC. It specifies CASSQDLSRGGSQFF.

The genes are TRBV3-1 (or the pseudogene TRBV3-2) and TRBJ1-5; 9 nucleotides align to TRBD1. Germline V gives CDR1 LGHDT, CDR2 YNNKEL (reference sequence). Trimming at V came to 3 bases and at J to 2 bases, leaving 2 bases not matched to a gene. This CDR3 is built from 15 residues. The chain's CDR3 is CASSQRTGGNQPQHF. The CDR3 coding sequence is TGTGCCAGCAGCCAGCGGACAGGGGGCAATCAGCCCCAGCATTTT.

The chain employs TRBV28 and TRBJ1-2, with D tentatively TRBD1 (5 bases). The CDR3 has 14 residues. Germline CDR1 MDHEN, CDR2 SYDVKM. Deletions cut 3 bases from V and 2 bases from J, with 10 bases between. The CDR3 region has the DNA TGTGCCAGCAGTTTTGACAGATACAACTATGGCTACACCTTC. This translates into CASSFDRYNYGYTF.

This clone was observed a handful of times. The chain links TRBV29-1 to TRBJ2-1; maybe TRBD1 (5 bases). V gave up 0 bases and J gave up 3 bases, with 12 bases separating them. This CDR3 has 15 residues. The V gene's germline CDR1 is SQVTM and CDR2 ANQGSEA. CDR3 region: CSVEDSGLGYNEQFF. The CDR3 bases are TGCAGCGTTGAAGATTCAGGGCTCGGCTACAATGAGCAGTTCTTC.

A word on this clone: A junction boundary mismatches the germline segment, possibly from a read error. The chain is built from TRBV29-1 and TRBJ2-2; 7 bases match TRBD1. The CDR3 sequence is 14 residues long. Germline assignment: CDR1 SQVTM and CDR2 ANQGSEA. Here the CDR3 DNA reads TGCAGCGCTGAAAGGGGGCTCTCGTCCGGGGAGCTGTTTTTT. It is translated as CSAERGLSSGELFF.

This chain connects TRBV3-1 (or the pseudogene TRBV3-2) to TRBJ1-3; D gene unclear. Germline loops: CDR1 LGHDT, CDR2 YNNKEL (reference sequence). The CDR3 consists of 15 residues. V was clipped by 5 bases and J by 2 bases, with 13 bases between them. This CDR3 is CASSSEVRTGNTIYF. The CDR3 coding sequence is TGTGCCAGCAGCTCAGAGGTGCGGACTGGAAACACCATATATTTT.

The chain recombines TRBV25-1 with TRBJ2-3, with TRBD1 as a possible D gene (5 bases). V lost 4 bases and J 5 bases, leaving 10 bases between the germline ends. This CDR3 comprises 13 residues. Germline V gene data show CDR1 as MGHDK and CDR2 as SYGVNS. CDR3 nucleotides: TGTGCCAGCAGTGCCCAGGGTTTAGATACGCAGTATTTT. Its translation is CASSAQGLDTQYF.

The V call is TRBV2, the J call TRBJ2-7; 9 bases are shared with TRBD2. Trimming removed 3 bases from V and 7 bases from J; junction bases left unmatched: 1. The CDR3 is 12 amino acids. Germline values: CDR1 SNHLY, CDR2 FYNNEI. CDR3 in amino acids: CASSDLAGEQYF. The CDR3 nucleotides are TGTGCCAGCAGTGACCTAGCGGGGGAGCAGTACTTC.

The rearrangement links TRBV4-3 to TRBJ1-2; 9 nucleotides align to TRBD1. The V gene's germline CDR1 is LGHNA and CDR2 YSLEER. V was pared by 1 base and J by 7 bases, with 7 bases of the junction left unmatched. The CDR3 length is 15 residues. The CDR3 sequence is CASSQGGTGIFGYTF. DNA of the CDR3: TGCGCCAGCAGCCAAGGGGGGACAGGGATTTTTGGCTACACCTTC.

The chain links TRBV19 to TRBJ1-1, with TRBD1 as a possible D gene (6 bases). With 7 bases removed from V and 1 base from J, the gap between germline ends came to 10 bases. This CDR3 has 13 amino acids. From germline, CDR1 is LNHDA and CDR2 SQIVND (reference sequence). CDR3 in DNA: TGTGCCAGTAAGACAGGAAAGAACACTGAAGCTTTCTTT. Translating gives CASKTGKNTEAFF.